This TCR beta chain was identified in a study of blood T cells in healthy people across ages. Looking at the study overall: The capture of about one barcoded beta molecule per two T cells was achieved by template switching.

In the case of this clonotype: Its antigen is as yet unknown.

Combining a sample-barcoded 5' primer with a J-beta primer mix, a second PCR ran for about 7 to 11 cycles. A tag from a template-switch adaptor with 12 random nucleotides marked each cDNA molecule. MiXCR, run by TCRdb on the 5' RACE reads, gives a single entry per CDR3 protein. The table shows nearly 1 million distinct CDR3 sequences, with just over 50% occurring only once. Every donor contributed approximately 10 milliliters of peripheral blood by blood draw. Findings and caveats of the study: Age showed a roughly linear inverse relationship with TCR beta diversity per million T cells.

Germline V gene data show CDR1 as SNHLY and CDR2 as FYNNEI. The CDR3 length is 10 residues. Trimming shortened V by 8 bases and J by 13 bases, and 14 bases separated the two germline ends. This chain joins TRBV2 and TRBJ1-2; the D gene is possibly TRBD1 (6 bases). This receptor was obtained from an older woman in good health. The sequenced sample was blood. CDR3 DNA: TGTGCCAGCGTTGGAGGGGGTTTCACCTTC. Translating it yields CASVGGGFTF. The variable domain in full, with the rest retrieved from reference TRBV2 and TRBJ1-2, is EPEVTQTPSHQVTQMGQEVILRCVPISNHLYFYWYRQILGQKVEFLVSFYNNEISEKSEIFDDQFSVERPDGSNFTLKIRSTKLEDSAMYFCASVGGGFTFGSGTRLTVV.